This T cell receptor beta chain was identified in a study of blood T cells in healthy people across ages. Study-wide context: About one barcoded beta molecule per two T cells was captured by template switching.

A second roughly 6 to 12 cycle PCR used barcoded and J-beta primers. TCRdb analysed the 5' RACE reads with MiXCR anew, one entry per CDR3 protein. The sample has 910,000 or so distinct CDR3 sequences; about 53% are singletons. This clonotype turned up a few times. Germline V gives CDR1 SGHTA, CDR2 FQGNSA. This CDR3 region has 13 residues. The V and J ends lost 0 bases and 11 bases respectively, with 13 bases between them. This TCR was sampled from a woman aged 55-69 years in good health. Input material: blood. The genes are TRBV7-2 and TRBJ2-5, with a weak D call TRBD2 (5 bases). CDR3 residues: CASSLALALEQYF. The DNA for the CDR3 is TGTGCCAGCAGCTTAGCGCTAGCTCTTGAGCAGTACTTC.